The clone carrying this TCR beta chain was recorded many times. Its target is not known. Individual cDNA molecules were tagged with unique molecular identifiers. Each CDR3 protein is one row after TCRdb ran MiXCR on the 5' RACE reads. The profile shows more than 20,000 distinct CDR3 sequences, under 4.5% of them singletons. Germline V gene lookup returns CDR1 SGHTA and CDR2 FQGNSA. The CDR3 runs 15 residues. V was shortened by 5 bases and J by 5 bases, with 17 bases between the two germline ends. This specimen belongs to a study of early T cells in non-severe SARS-CoV-2 infection. Study as a whole: Sequencing was performed on bulk RNA from unsorted whole blood, leaving chains unpaired.

General study findings and limits: Anti-spike CD8 responses were favored by VDJdb matching, which missed private and CD4 specificities.

This chain links TRBV7-2 with TRBJ2-3; tentative D call: TRBD1 (5 bases). The receptor was isolated from an adult who was a healthcare worker with PCR-confirmed SARS-CoV-2 infection or an uninfected control (not recorded which). What was sequenced was whole blood. The CDR3, as DNA: TGTGCCAGCAGCCTCAATCAAGGGGTTGGAGATACGCAGTATTTT. Residues: CASSLNQGVGDTQYF.